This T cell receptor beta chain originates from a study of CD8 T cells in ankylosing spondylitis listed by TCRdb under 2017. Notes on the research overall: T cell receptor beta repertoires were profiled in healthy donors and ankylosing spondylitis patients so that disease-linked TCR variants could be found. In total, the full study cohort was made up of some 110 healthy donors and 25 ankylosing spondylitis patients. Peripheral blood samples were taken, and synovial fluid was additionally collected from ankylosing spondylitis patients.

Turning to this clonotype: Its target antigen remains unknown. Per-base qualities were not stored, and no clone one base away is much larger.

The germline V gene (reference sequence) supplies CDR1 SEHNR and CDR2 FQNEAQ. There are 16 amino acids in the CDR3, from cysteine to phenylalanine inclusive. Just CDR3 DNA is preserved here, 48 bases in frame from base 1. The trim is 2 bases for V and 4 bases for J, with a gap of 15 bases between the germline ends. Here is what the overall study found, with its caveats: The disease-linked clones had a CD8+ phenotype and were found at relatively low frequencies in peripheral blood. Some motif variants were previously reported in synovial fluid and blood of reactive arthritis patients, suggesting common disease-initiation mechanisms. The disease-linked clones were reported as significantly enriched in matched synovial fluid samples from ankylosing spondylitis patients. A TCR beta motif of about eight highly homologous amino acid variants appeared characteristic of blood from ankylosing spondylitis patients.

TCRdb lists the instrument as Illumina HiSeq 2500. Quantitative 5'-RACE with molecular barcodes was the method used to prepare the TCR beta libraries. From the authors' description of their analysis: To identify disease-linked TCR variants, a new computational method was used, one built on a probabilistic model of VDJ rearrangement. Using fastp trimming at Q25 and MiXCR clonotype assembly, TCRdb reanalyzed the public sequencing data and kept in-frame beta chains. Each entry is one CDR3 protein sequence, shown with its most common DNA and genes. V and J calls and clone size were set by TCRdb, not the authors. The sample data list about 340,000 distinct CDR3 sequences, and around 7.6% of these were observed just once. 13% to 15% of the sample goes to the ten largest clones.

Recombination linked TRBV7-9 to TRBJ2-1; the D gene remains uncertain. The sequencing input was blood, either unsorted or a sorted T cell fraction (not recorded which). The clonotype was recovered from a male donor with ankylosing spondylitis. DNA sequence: TGTGCCAGCAGCTTACCAGTTCAGGACGGTTACAATGAGCAGTTCTTC. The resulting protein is CASSLPVQDGYNEQFF.